These 8 T cell receptor delta chains share one sample of origin, sequenced in a study of gamma-delta chains in newborns, infants, children. TCRdb reanalyzed the reads using CATT. Here the sample spans approximately 4,100 delta-chain clones, 1.5% to 2% being singletons. Material for sequencing was blood. The receptors here all came from a child who was a newborn, infant or young child, either healthy, febrile or measles-vaccinated (not recorded which).

The V and J genes are TRDV1 and TRDJ1; 9 bases map to TRDD3. Germline V CDR1 and CDR2: TSWWSYY, QGS. Trimming at V came to 0 bases and at J to 0 bases, leaving 11 bases not matched to a gene. The CDR3 totals 19 residues. The CDR3 nucleotides read TGTGCTCTTGGGGAACTCTACCGGGGGATACATACGTACACCGATAAACTCATCTTT. It is translated as CALGELYRGIHTYTDKLIF.

V gene TRDV2 combines with J gene TRDJ3, with D perhaps TRDD3 (5 bases). The CDR3 is made up of 19 amino acids. Trimming cost V 0 bases and J 0 bases, with 14 bases left between them. From germline, CDR1 is GEAIGNYY and CDR2 EKD. The CDR3 DNA follows: TGTGCCTGTGACACCGGTTGGGGACGGAGCTCCTGGGACACCCGACAGATGTTTTTC. Amino acid sequence: CACDTGWGRSSWDTRQMFF.

The CDR3 nucleotides are TGTGCTCTTGGGTACTGGGGGATAAAGTACACCGATAAACTCATCTTT. Amino acids: CALGYWGIKYTDKLIF. The chain recombines TRDV1 with TRDJ1, with TRDD3 matching 11 bases. The J segment lost 0 bases and the V segment lost 5 bases, leaving 5 bases of the junction unmatched. In germline, CDR1 is TSWWSYY, CDR2 QGS. CDR3 length: 16 residues.

This clone has just a few counts. The chain joins TRDV1 to TRDJ1; 10 bases agree with TRDD3. The junction had 15 bases not matched to a gene; V was cut back by 2 bases and J by 0 bases. The CDR3 is 20 amino acids. Germline V gives CDR1 TSWWSYY, CDR2 QGS. CDR3 DNA: TGTGCTCTTGGGGAAAAGAAACTGGGGGATGCTCTCTCGTACACCGATAAACTCATCTTT. Amino acids: CALGEKKLGDALSYTDKLIF.

A remark on this clone: One base away lies a much larger clone, so this may be a sequencing read error. The same CDR3 can be traced to other DNA sequences in this sample. The genes are TRDV1 and TRDJ2; D ambiguous. This CDR3 is 15 amino acids long. Germline V gives CDR1 TSWWSYY, CDR2 QGS. V lost 2 bases to trimming and J lost 3 bases, with 10 bases between them. CDR3 in DNA: TGTGCTCTTGGGGAATTCTGGACTCTGACAGCACAACTCTTCTTT. Translated: CALGEFWTLTAQLFF.

To note about this clone: A much larger clonotype is one base distant, so this may be a read error. V and J are TRDV2 and TRDJ2; 9 bases match TRDD3. In germline, CDR1 is GEAIGNYY, CDR2 EKD. The CDR3 loop spans 14 amino acids. For the CDR3, the DNA is TGTGCCCGTGACACTGGGGGATTGACAGCACAACTCTTCTTT. As protein: CARDTGGLTAQLFF.

Notes on this clone: A much larger clone differs by one base, so this may be a read error. Other DNA variants within this sample encode the same CDR3. The chain joins TRDV2 to TRDJ3, with TRDD3 matching 12 bases. This CDR3 comprises 20 residues. In germline, CDR1 is GEAIGNYY, CDR2 EKD. DNA for the CDR3: TGTGCCTGTGACGCTTTACTGGGGGATACCCCCTCCTGGGACACCCGACAGATGTTTTTT. Encoded protein: CACDALLGDTPSWDTRQMFF.

Comments on this clone: The same CDR3 can be traced to other DNA sequences in this sample. V gene TRDV2 combines with J gene TRDJ3; D gene unclear. The germline V and J ends were trimmed by 0 bases and 1 base, with 6 bases remaining between them. The CDR3 runs 16 residues. The germline V gene encodes CDR1 GEAIGNYY and CDR2 EKD. CDR3 DNA: TGTGCCTGTGACACCGTAGGATCCTGGGACACCCGACAGATGTTTTTC. This translates into CACDTVGSWDTRQMFF.